This T cell receptor (beta chain) was found in a study of T cell responses to AZD1222 COVID-19 vaccine. The germline gives CDR1 SGHDT, CDR2 YYEEEE. The CDR3 is 12 amino acids. The ends were cut back, 3 bases at V and 7 bases at J, with 10 bases in the middle. TCRdb keeps only in-frame clones here, not all; method: immunoSEQ multiplex PCR. The table records more than 100,000 clones, 91% of them present only once. The sequence derives from an adult in good health. The chain employs TRBV5-6 and TRBJ1-2; no firm D call. Material: peripheral blood, obtained on day 0 of AZD1222 vaccination. The CDR3 DNA is TGTGCCAGCAGCTCTACGCCGGGTGGCTACACCTTC. Translating gives CASSSTPGGYTF.